This T cell receptor (beta chain) was recorded in a study of T cells in localized non-small cell lung cancer. Sequencing was performed with immunoSEQ multiplex PCR; in TCRdb, only in-frame clones are kept and a portion is missing. Among tens of thousands of clones listed, roughly 75% were seen once. This clone came up a few times. This CDR3 comprises 14 residues. This specimen was PBMCs, taken before any cancer treatment. This chain joins TRBV21-1 and TRBJ2-7; the tabulated D call, TRBD2, remains unverified against the DNA. TRBV21-1 has pseudogene status. This receptor was identified in a man aged 35 to 69 with stage II squamous cell lung carcinoma. CDR3 DNA: TGTGCCAGCAGCATAACTAGCGGGAACTGCGAGCAGTACTTC. The encoded protein is CASSITSGNCEQYF.